A single sample is the source of the 17 T cell receptor beta chains below, sequenced in a study of cytomegalovirus exposure and HLA in healthy donors. With 60 Vbeta and 13 Jbeta primers, the PCR was carried out. Clones were read by immunoSEQ multiplex PCR, and TCRdb kept only the in-frame ones, dropping some. The sample lists about 120,000 clones; 65% to 80% were seen once. The sequencing input was PBMCs. The source is a man aged 60 to 69 in good health and CMV-seropositive.

The chain employs TRBV4-1 and TRBJ2-1, with unresolved D. Germline CDR1 MGHRA, CDR2 YSYEKL. The CDR3 has 16 amino acids. V lost 1 base to trimming and J lost 4 bases, with 14 bases between them. CDR3 sequence: CASSQGVRNEYNEQFF. The CDR3 DNA sequence: TGCGCCAGCAGCCAAGGGGTCAGGAACGAATACAATGAGCAGTTCTTC.

About this clone: This sample includes further DNA sequences coding for the same CDR3. This sequence joins TRBV5-1 and TRBJ1-6; weak D call: TRBD1 (6 bases). CDR1 and CDR2 (germline): SGHRS, YFSETQ. The CDR3 totals 15 residues. V shed 3 bases and J shed 10 bases, with 17 bases lying between them. The CDR3 sequence: CASSSTDRPRSPLHF. CDR3 sequence (DNA): TGCGCCAGCAGCTCAACCGACAGGCCTCGCTCACCCCTCCACTTT. The full variable domain, its missing parts supplied by reference TRBV5-1 and TRBJ1-6, is KAGVTQTPRYLIKTRGQQVTLSCSPISGHRSVSWYQQTPGQGLQFLFEYFSETQRNKGNFPGRFSGRQFSNSRSEMNVSTLELGDSALYLCASSSTDRPRSPLHFGNGTRLTVT.

V gene TRBV5-1 combines with J gene TRBJ2-3; 8 bases match TRBD1. Trimming cost V 4 bases and J 6 bases; bases outside gene matches: 10. The CDR3 has 15 residues. Germline V gene lookup returns CDR1 SGHRS and CDR2 YFSETQ. The CDR3 here is CASSRSGGDVDTQYF. The CDR3, as DNA: TGCGCCAGCAGCCGATCAGGGGGCGATGTTGATACGCAGTATTTT.

The rearrangement links TRBV7-2 to TRBJ1-2, with D uncertain. The CDR3 is 14 amino acids. Germline V gene data show CDR1 as SGHTA and CDR2 as FQGNSA. V was cut by 3 bases and J by 4 bases, with 12 bases left in between. CDR3 nucleotide sequence: TGTGCCAGCAGCTTCCCAGGCGTCGGCTATGGCTACACCTTC. Translated, it gives CASSFPGVGYGYTF. The entire variable domain, with the rest obtained from reference TRBV7-2 and TRBJ1-2, is as follows: GAGVSQSPSNKVTEKGKDVELRCDPISGHTALYWYRQSLGQGLEFLIYFQGNSAPDKSGLPSDRFSAERTGGSVSTLTIQRTQQEDSAVYLCASSFPGVGYGYTFGSGTRLTVV.

This clone was detected once. The V and J genes are TRBV6-5 and TRBJ2-2, with D unresolved. The CDR3 extends over 15 amino acids. The V gene lost 2 bases and the J gene lost 0 bases, with 7 bases spanning the gap. Germline CDR1 and CDR2: MNHEY and SVGAGI. The CDR3 spells CASSYEPANTGELFF. CDR3 sequence (DNA): TGTGCCAGCAGTTACGAGCCGGCGAACACCGGGGAGCTGTTTTTT.

The chain uses TRBV29-1 and TRBJ2-1; perhaps TRBD2 as D (5 bases). The germline CDR1 and CDR2 sequences are SQVTM and ANQGSEA. V dropped 3 bases and J dropped 1 base, with 19 bases sitting between them. This CDR3 is 17 amino acids long. CDR3 sequence: CSVEWGYGVSSYNEQFF. CDR3 DNA: TGCAGCGTTGAGTGGGGTTACGGGGTGTCTTCCTACAATGAGCAGTTCTTC.

The rearrangement links TRBV10-1 to TRBJ1-1, with unresolved D. Looked up from germline, CDR1 is WNHNN and CDR2 is SYGVQD (reference sequence). The length of the CDR3 is 13 residues. V was clipped by 1 base and J by 0 bases, with 3 bases between them. CDR3 protein: CASSELVNTEAFF. CDR3 sequence (DNA): TGCGCCAGCAGTGAGTTAGTGAACACTGAAGCTTTCTTT.

This clone was detected once. This chain links TRBV27 with TRBJ1-2; 9 bases fit TRBD1. With V trimmed by 5 bases and J by 6 bases, 13 bases remained unmatched. Germline CDR1 is MNHEY and CDR2 is SMNVEV (reference sequence). The CDR3 runs to 16 residues. CDR3: CASSRGAGDRVNGYTF. The CDR3 DNA follows: TGTGCCAGCAGTAGGGGAGCAGGGGACAGGGTTAATGGCTACACCTTC.

This chain joins TRBV7-8 and TRBJ2-7, with 7 bases fitting TRBD1. Germline CDR1 is SGHVS and CDR2 is FQNEAQ. CDR3 length equals 12 residues. V was clipped by 3 bases and J by 5 bases; unmatched bases: 1. CDR3 sequence reads: CASSFGQDEQYF. The CDR3 bases are TGTGCCAGCAGCTTCGGACAGGACGAGCAGTACTTC.

V is TRBV10-1 and J is TRBJ2-1; 9 positions match TRBD2. CDR1 and CDR2 (germline): WNHNN, SYGVQD (reference sequence). The ends lost 10 bases at V and 7 bases at J; junction bases unmatched: 11. The CDR3 sequence is 14 residues long. DNA for the CDR3: TGCGCCAACAAGGGCGGGAGGGCCGCAAATGAGCAGTTCTTC. It yields the protein CANKGGRAANEQFF.

In this sample, this clone turned up once. This chain links TRBV9 with TRBJ2-3; D is unresolved. CDR1 and CDR2 (germline): SGDLS, YYNGEE. Between the trimmed V and J ends, which lost 1 base and 2 bases, there was a span of 11 bases. The CDR3 is 15 residues long. In DNA, the CDR3 is TGTGCCAGCAGCGTAACTCCCATCAACACAGATACGCAGTATTTT. It encodes CASSVTPINTDTQYF.

The CDR3 region is CASSPGHVAKNIQYF. CDR3 sequence (DNA): TGTGCCAGCAGTCCGGGACACGTAGCCAAAAACATTCAGTACTTC. This sequence joins TRBV28 and TRBJ2-4; D perhaps matches TRBD1 (6 bases). V lost 5 bases, J lost 0 bases, and 11 bases lay in between. CDR1 is MDHEN and CDR2 is SYDVKM in the germline V gene. CDR3 length equals 15 residues.

In nucleotides, the CDR3 is TGTGCCACCAGCAGAGAGAGAAGGGGGACCGCCCTATACTTC. Translating it yields CATSRERRGTALYF. V usage is TRBV15 and J usage is TRBJ2-7, with D possibly being TRBD1 (6 bases). The germline V gene encodes CDR1 LNHNV and CDR2 YYDKDF (reference sequence). The V and J ends lost 0 bases and 13 bases respectively, with 19 bases between them. The CDR3 loop spans 14 amino acids.

The chain links TRBV19 to TRBJ1-1; D possibly corresponds to TRBD1 (6 bases). The CDR3 loop spans 13 amino acids. Deletions cut 4 bases from V and 5 bases from J, with 11 bases between. Germline V gene lookup returns CDR1 LNHDA and CDR2 SQIVND (reference sequence). The CDR3 sequence: CASSTQTGTEAFF. Written as DNA, the CDR3 is TGTGCCAGTAGTACCCAGACAGGAACTGAAGCTTTCTTT.

The V and J genes are TRBV29-1 and TRBJ2-1; 13 nucleotides line up with TRBD2. In germline, CDR1 is SQVTM, CDR2 ANQGSEA. The J segment lost 4 bases and the V segment lost 7 bases, leaving 1 base of the junction unmatched. The CDR3 covers 13 residues. CDR3 DNA sequence: TGCAGCGGGGGACTAGCGGGATACAATGAGCAGTTCTTC. Encoded protein: CSGGLAGYNEQFF.

CDR3 in DNA: TGTGCCAGCAGTGAATGGTCGGGGGGGGGCGCAGATACGCAGTATTTT. Translating it yields CASSEWSGGGADTQYF. V gene TRBV2 combines with J gene TRBJ2-3; 8 bases line up with TRBD2. Germline CDR1 reads SNHLY; CDR2 reads FYNNEI. The J segment lost 4 bases and the V segment lost 2 bases, leaving 8 bases of the junction unmatched. CDR3 length: 16 residues.

The chain couples TRBV6-4 to TRBJ2-3; a weak D match, TRBD2 (5 bases). CDR3 length: 16 amino acids. Germline CDR1 is MRHNA and CDR2 is SNTAGT. V was trimmed by 0 bases and J by 6 bases, leaving 16 bases between them. The CDR3 region has the DNA TGTGCCAGCAGTGACTCGGCGACTACTCAGGCGGATACGCAGTATTTT. This gives the protein CASSDSATTQADTQYF.